This T cell receptor (beta chain) originates from a study of OX40 agonist ivuxolimab in advanced cancers. At the level of the study: Six ivuxolimab dose levels, 0.01 to 10 mg/kg, were given intravenously every 2 weeks. General study results and limits: Expanded clones were, on average, more numerous among CD8+ T cells than CD4+. CD4+ and CD8+ T cells in blood underwent clonal expansion by week 6 at 0.1 to 3.0 mg/kg.

Note on this clone: Its antigen is unidentified.

Blood sampling took place at baseline, cycle 4 day 1, and cycle 7 day 1. The V gene's germline CDR1 is SGHTA and CDR2 FQGNSA. V dropped 2 bases and J dropped 1 base, with 15 bases sitting between them. The CDR3 totals 16 residues. TCRdb keeps only in-frame clones here, not all; method: immunoSEQ multiplex PCR. The sample lists 65,000 to 100,000 clones, about 81% occurring once. This receptor was identified in an adult with an advanced solid tumor such as melanoma, head and neck, liver or kidney cancer. This specimen was CD4+ or CD8+ T cells sorted from blood, taken in a trial of the OX40 agonist ivuxolimab. The J gene is TRBJ2-7, the V gene TRBV7-2; a weak D match, TRBD1 (6 bases). This CDR3 is CASSLSDRYISYEQYF. For the CDR3, the DNA is TGTGCCAGCAGCTTATCGGACAGATATATTTCCTACGAGCAGTACTTC.